This T cell receptor beta chain derives from a study of blood T cell repertoires in COVID-19. As for the study in general: Donors in the United States, Italy and Spain gave samples during acute or convalescent COVID-19. T cells, B-cell-depleted T cells, or PBMCs provided the cDNA or gDNA that served as material.

CDR1 is SGHTA and CDR2 is FQGNSA in the germline V gene. V lost 3 bases and J lost 4, with 5 bases in between. The CDR3 runs to 12 residues. Per the original data handling: Reference gene primer amplification in the assay estimated nucleated cell counts. Repertoires were generated with immunoSEQ multiplex PCR, while TCRdb's copy carries only in-frame clones and drops some. V and J calls plus clone size are reproduced from that table; the DNA served to infer D and trimming. Among tens of thousands of clones listed, 75% to 85% were seen once. The V and J genes are TRBV7-2 and TRBJ2-3; D remains unclear. This clonotype originated in a woman aged 60-75 years with acute or convalescent COVID-19. Material for sequencing was peripheral blood. In DNA form, the CDR3 reads TGTGCCAGCAGCTTCCCATCAGATACGCAGTATTTT. Translated, it gives CASSFPSDTQYF.